What follows describes a single T cell receptor (beta chain). Its target is not known. This table comes from immunoSEQ multiplex PCR, and its TCRdb copy is limited to in-frame clones, with some not included. The sample has 55,000 to 70,000 clones; around 94% are singletons. The sample belongs to a study of cytomegalovirus exposure and HLA in healthy donors. The overall study: The same platform as the roughly 670 first-cohort repertoires was used for the 90 to 150 validation repertoires, a later analysis reported.

This CDR3 comprises 15 residues. The V gene's germline CDR1 is SEHNR and CDR2 FQNEAQ (reference sequence). Deletions cut 4 bases from V and 6 bases from J, with 15 bases between. Donors came from a validation cohort of some 130 subjects, distinct from the first 666-subject cohort. General study results and limits: As confirmed in vitro, a few CMV-associated chains were specific for CMV antigens.

The TCR sequence derives from a man aged 18 to 29 in good health and CMV-seronegative. Sequencing input: PBMCs. V is TRBV7-9 and J is TRBJ2-2, with D possibly being TRBD1 (7 bases). The CDR3 DNA follows: TGTGCCAGCAGCTCAGCGGAGGGGGCGGCCGGGGAGCTGTTTTTT. Its protein is CASSSAEGAAGELFF. Full variable domain (remainder filled in from reference TRBV7-9 and TRBJ2-2): DTGVSQNPRHKITKRGQNVTFRCDPISEHNRLYWYRQTLGQGPEFLTYFQNEAQLEKSRLLSDRFSAERPKGSFSTLEIQRTEQGDSAMYLCASSSAEGAAGELFFGEGSRLTVL.